Following are 19 T cell receptor beta chains from one sample sequenced in a study of blood T cell repertoires in COVID-19. Sequenced by immunoSEQ multiplex PCR; TCRdb stores in-frame clones only, minus some. The data contain roughly 81,000 clones, around 83% of them singletons. The sequencing input was peripheral blood. These receptors all stem from a man of 80 years or more with active or convalescent COVID-19.

The chain has TRBV12-5 and TRBJ1-1; D not certain. This CDR3 contains 14 residues. V shed 2 bases and J shed 1 base, with 8 bases lying between them. CDR1 LGHNT and CDR2 FRNRAP come from the germline V gene. This CDR3 is CASGLKVRNTEAFF. The CDR3, as DNA: TGTGCTAGTGGTTTGAAAGTGAGGAACACTGAAGCTTTCTTT.

The chain couples TRBV29-1 to TRBJ1-2; a possible D gene is TRBD1 (6 bases). The CDR3 length is 15 residues. Germline V CDR1 and CDR2: SQVTM, ANQGSEA. Trimming took off 6 bases at V and 3 bases at J, with 20 bases between the two ends. CDR3 region: CSVSVRGNLDYGYTF. The CDR3 DNA reads TGCAGCGTATCGGTGAGGGGGAACCTTGACTATGGCTACACCTTC.

Points on this clone: The junction shows a germline mismatch at one end, possibly a read error. This sequence joins TRBV7-7 and TRBJ1-1; no clear D gene. Looked up from germline, CDR1 is SSHAT and CDR2 is FNYEAQ (reference sequence). The CDR3 is 13 residues long. DNA of the CDR3: TGTGCTAGCAGCTACCGACAGAACACTGAAGCTTTCTTT. Its protein is CASSYRQNTEAFF.

The V and J genes are TRBV6-2 or TRBV6-3 and TRBJ2-7; 8 bases match TRBD2. Germline CDR1 MNHEY, CDR2 SVGEGT. V gave up 5 bases and J gave up 3 bases; unmatched junction bases: 6. The CDR3 runs 14 residues. The CDR3 loop is CASSPGTSLYEQYF. DNA for the CDR3: TGTGCCAGCAGTCCCGGGACTAGTCTCTACGAGCAGTACTTC.

The chain recombines TRBV15 with TRBJ2-7; TRBD2 might be the D (6 bases). CDR1 LNHNV and CDR2 YYDKDF come from the germline V gene (reference sequence). Trimming took 6 bases from V and 9 from J, leaving 6 bases between them. This CDR3 has 9 amino acids. In DNA form, the CDR3 reads TGTGCCACCAGGGGGGGGCAGTACTTC. As protein: CATRGGQYF.

DNA for the CDR3: TGTGCCAGCAGCTTGAAAGGGGGTAACACTGAAGCTTTCTTT. Protein: CASSLKGGNTEAFF. This chain connects TRBV5-4 to TRBJ1-1; perhaps TRBD1 as D (6 bases). V was trimmed by 1 base and J by 2 bases, leaving 9 bases between them. This CDR3 has 14 amino acids. The germline V gene encodes CDR1 SGHNT and CDR2 YYREEE (reference sequence).

The CDR3 DNA is TGTGCCAGTAGACCGAAGCCGGGACTAGCGGTAGGGGAGCAGTTCTTC. Translated, it gives CASRPKPGLAVGEQFF. This sequence joins TRBV19 and TRBJ2-1, with 11 bases aligning to TRBD2. Germline V gives CDR1 LNHDA, CDR2 SQIVND (reference sequence). Losses at the gene ends were 6 bases for V and 10 bases for J; bases not matched to a gene: 14. This CDR3 spans 16 amino acids.

The chain employs TRBV7-7 and TRBJ2-2; D gene uncertain. The germline CDR1 and CDR2 sequences are SSHAT and FNYEAQ (reference sequence). The CDR3 is 14 residues long. The V and J ends lost 1 base and 8 bases respectively, with 11 bases between them. In DNA form, the CDR3 reads TGTGCCAGCAGCTTAGAGACGGCGGCGGGGGAGCTGTTTTTT. It translates to CASSLETAAGELFF.

In DNA form, the CDR3 reads TGTGCCAGCTCACCCGTCGAGGTCCCGAACACTGAAGCTTTCTTT. This sequence encodes CASSPVEVPNTEAFF. The chain couples TRBV18 to TRBJ1-1; D remains unclear. V was clipped by 3 bases and J by 1 base, with 12 bases between them. There are 15 residues in the CDR3. Germline CDR1 KGHSH, CDR2 LQKENI.

CDR3 nucleotides: TGTGCCAGCAGCCTAGAGACAGGGGGCGTCGGAAACACCATATATTTT. Its translation: CASSLETGGVGNTIYF. This rearrangement joins TRBV5-4 to TRBJ1-3; 10 nucleotides agree with TRBD1. Germline V gene data show CDR1 as SGHNT and CDR2 as YYREEE (reference sequence). J was trimmed by 4 bases and V by 4 bases; bases with no gene match: 8. The CDR3 runs 16 residues.

This sequence joins TRBV19 and TRBJ2-7; TRBD1 aligns across 8 bases. The ends lost 5 bases at V and 6 bases at J; junction bases unmatched: 15. The CDR3 covers 16 residues. Germline V CDR1 and CDR2: LNHDA, SQIVND (reference sequence). The CDR3, as DNA: TGTGCCAGTAGTGGACCAACGACAGGGGCGTCGGGCGAGCAGTACTTC. Protein sequence: CASSGPTTGASGEQYF.

The V call is TRBV5-1, the J call TRBJ2-7; 9 bases align to TRBD1. Germline CDR1 is SGHRS and CDR2 is YFSETQ. V was clipped by 3 bases and J by 6 bases; unmatched bases: 4. CDR3 size: 13 residues. Here the CDR3 reads CASSWGQGGEQYF. The DNA of the CDR3 is TGCGCCAGCAGCTGGGGACAGGGAGGCGAGCAGTACTTC.

The gene calls are TRBV7-9 and TRBJ1-1; TRBD1 aligns across 10 bases. The CDR3 consists of 14 residues. Unmatched junction bases numbered 3, after V lost 0 bases and J lost 8 bases. Germline CDR1 reads SEHNR; CDR2 reads FQNEAQ (reference sequence). As DNA, the CDR3 is TGTGCCAGCAGCTTAGCGGGACAGGGGCTGGAAGCTTTCTTT. It codes for CASSLAGQGLEAFF. The full variable domain, in which reference TRBV7-9 and TRBJ1-1 provide the parts outside the CDR3, is DTGVSQNPRHKITKRGQNVTFRCDPISEHNRLYWYRQTLGQGPEFLTYFQNEAQLEKSRLLSDRFSAERPKGSFSTLEIQRTEQGDSAMYLCASSLAGQGLEAFFGQGTRLTVV.

The V and J genes are TRBV24-1 and TRBJ1-5; TRBD1 agrees at 7 bases. The CDR3 is 15 residues long. V shed 7 bases and J 1 base; nucleotides not matched to a gene: 6. Germline values: CDR1 KGHDR, CDR2 SFDVKD. CDR3 in amino acids: CATSAPGQSNQPQHF. CDR3 in DNA: TGTGCCACCAGCGCCCCGGGACAGAGCAATCAGCCCCAGCATTTT.

V usage is TRBV27 and J usage is TRBJ1-4; D unclear. Germline CDR1 is MNHEY and CDR2 is SMNVEV (reference sequence). The CDR3 extends over 14 amino acids. V was shortened by 8 bases and J by 1 base, with 11 bases between the two germline ends. The CDR3 DNA reads TGTGCCAGCCGAGGGATCCAAACTAATGAAAAACTGTTTTTT. Translation gives CASRGIQTNEKLFF.

This chain connects TRBV5-5 to TRBJ1-5; 7 bases agree with TRBD1. V gave up 4 bases and J gave up 0 bases; unmatched junction bases: 4. Germline V gives CDR1 SGHKS, CDR2 YYEKEE (reference sequence). The CDR3 sequence is 15 residues long. Written as DNA, the CDR3 is TGTGCCAGCAGCACTCGGACAGGTAGCAATCAGCCCCAGCATTTT. Translation: CASSTRTGSNQPQHF.

V and J are TRBV11-2 and TRBJ2-1; 8 nucleotides align to TRBD1. This CDR3 is built from 15 residues. Trimming removed 3 bases from V and 2 bases from J; junction bases left unmatched: 3. Germline V gene sequence: CDR1 SGHAT, CDR2 FQNNGV. The CDR3 protein is CASSFLQGAYNEQFF. CDR3 bases: TGTGCCAGCAGCTTCCTACAGGGGGCCTACAATGAGCAGTTCTTC.

CDR3 sequence reads: CASTYRGDTEAFF. For the CDR3, the DNA is TGTGCCAGCACCTACAGGGGTGACACTGAAGCTTTCTTT. The chain joins TRBV18 to TRBJ1-1; TRBD1 matches 7 bases. J lost 3 bases, V lost 8 bases, and 6 bases had no gene match. The CDR3 loop spans 13 amino acids. Germline-derived CDR1 and CDR2 are KGHSH and LQKENI. Drawing the rest from reference TRBV18 and TRBJ1-1, the complete variable domain is NAGVMQNPRHLVRRRGQEARLRCSPMKGHSHVYWYRQLPEEGLKFMVYLQKENIIDESGMPKERFSAEFPKEGPSILRIQQVVRGDSAAYFCASTYRGDTEAFFGQGTRLTVV.

This chain links TRBV12-3 or TRBV12-4 with TRBJ2-7, with D possibly being TRBD1 (5 bases). V dropped 2 bases and J dropped 6 bases, with 11 bases sitting between them. The CDR3 length is 13 residues. CDR3 in amino acids: CASSLLVRGEQYF. DNA of the CDR3: TGTGCCAGCAGTTTACTAGTAAGGGGCGAGCAGTACTTC.